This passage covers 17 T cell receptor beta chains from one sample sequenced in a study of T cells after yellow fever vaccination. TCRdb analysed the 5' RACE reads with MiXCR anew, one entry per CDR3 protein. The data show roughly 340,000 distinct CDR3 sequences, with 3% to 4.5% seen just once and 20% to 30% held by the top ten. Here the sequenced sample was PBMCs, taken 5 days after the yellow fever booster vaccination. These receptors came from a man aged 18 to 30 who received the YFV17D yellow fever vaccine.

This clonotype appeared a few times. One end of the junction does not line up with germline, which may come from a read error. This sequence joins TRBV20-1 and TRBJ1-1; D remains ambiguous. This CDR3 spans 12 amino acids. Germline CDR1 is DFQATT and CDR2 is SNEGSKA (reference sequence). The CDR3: CSARAARDEAFF. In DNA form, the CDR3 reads TGCAGTGCGAGAGCCGCGAGGGATGAAGCTTTCTTT.

As DNA, the CDR3 is TGTGCCAGCAGTGATCTAGGGCGGGAGAACACCGGGGAGCTGTTTTTT. Protein sequence: CASSDLGRENTGELFF. This rearrangement joins TRBV2 to TRBJ2-2, with a possible D match to TRBD2 (6 bases). Trimming cost V 3 bases and J 1 base, with 12 bases left between them. Germline assignment: CDR1 SNHLY and CDR2 FYNNEI. This CDR3 region has 16 residues.

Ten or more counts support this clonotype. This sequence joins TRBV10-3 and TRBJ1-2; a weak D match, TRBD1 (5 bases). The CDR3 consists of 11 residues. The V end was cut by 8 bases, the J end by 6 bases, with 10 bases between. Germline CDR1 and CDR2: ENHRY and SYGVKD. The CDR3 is CAIWGLNGYTF. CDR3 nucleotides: TGTGCCATCTGGGGCCTCAATGGCTACACCTTC.

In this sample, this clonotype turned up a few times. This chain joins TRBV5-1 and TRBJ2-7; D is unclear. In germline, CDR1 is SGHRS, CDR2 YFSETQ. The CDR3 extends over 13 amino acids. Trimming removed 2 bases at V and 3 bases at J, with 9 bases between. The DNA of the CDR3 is TGCGCCAGCAGCTTTGTGCAGGACTACGAGCAGTACTTC. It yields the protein CASSFVQDYEQYF.

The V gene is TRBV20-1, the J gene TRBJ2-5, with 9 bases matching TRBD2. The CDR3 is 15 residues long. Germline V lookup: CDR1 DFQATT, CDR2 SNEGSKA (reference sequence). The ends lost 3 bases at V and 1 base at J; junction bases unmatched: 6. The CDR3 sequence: CSASLSGGRQETQYF. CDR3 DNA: TGCAGTGCTAGTTTAAGCGGGGGGCGCCAAGAGACCCAGTACTTC.

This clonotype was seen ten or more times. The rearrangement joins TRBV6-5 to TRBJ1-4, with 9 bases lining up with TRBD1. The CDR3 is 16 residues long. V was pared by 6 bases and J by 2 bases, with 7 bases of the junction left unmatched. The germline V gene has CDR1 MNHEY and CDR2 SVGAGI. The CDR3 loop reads CASSLGQGLTNEKLFF. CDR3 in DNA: TGTGCCAGCAGCCTCGGACAGGGGTTGACTAATGAAAAACTGTTTTTT.

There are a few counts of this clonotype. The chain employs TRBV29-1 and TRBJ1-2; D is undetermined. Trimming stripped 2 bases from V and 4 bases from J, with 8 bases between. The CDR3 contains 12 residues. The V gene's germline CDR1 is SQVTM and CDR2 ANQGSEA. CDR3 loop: CSVEQRSYGYTF. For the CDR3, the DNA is TGCAGCGTTGAACAGAGAAGCTATGGCTACACCTTC.

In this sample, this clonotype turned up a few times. This CDR3 reads CASSSGGLEQYF. The DNA of the CDR3 is TGTGCCAGCAGCAGCGGGGGTCTCGAGCAGTACTTC. V is TRBV6-2 or TRBV6-3 and J is TRBJ2-7, with TRBD2 matching over 8 bases. With V trimmed by 6 bases and J by 6 bases, 4 bases remained unmatched. Looked up from germline, CDR1 is MNHEY and CDR2 is SVGEGT. CDR3 length: 12 residues.

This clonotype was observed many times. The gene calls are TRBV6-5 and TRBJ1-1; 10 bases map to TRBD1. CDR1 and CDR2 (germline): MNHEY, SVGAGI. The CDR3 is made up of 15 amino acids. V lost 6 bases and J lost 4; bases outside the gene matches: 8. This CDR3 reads CASRIRDRGSTEAFF. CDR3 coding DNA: TGTGCCAGCAGAATCAGGGACAGGGGAAGCACTGAAGCTTTCTTT.

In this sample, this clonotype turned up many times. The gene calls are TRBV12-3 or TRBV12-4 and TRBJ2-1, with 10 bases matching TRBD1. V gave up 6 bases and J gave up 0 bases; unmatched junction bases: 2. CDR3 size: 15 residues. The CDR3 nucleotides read TGTGCCAGCAGCTGGGACAGGGGCTCCTACAATGAGCAGTTCTTC. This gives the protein CASSWDRGSYNEQFF.

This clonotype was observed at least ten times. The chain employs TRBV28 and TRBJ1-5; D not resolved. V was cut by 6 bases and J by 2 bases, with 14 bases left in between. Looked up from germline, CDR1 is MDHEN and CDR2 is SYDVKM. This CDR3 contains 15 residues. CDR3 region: CASRTMGSGNQPQHF. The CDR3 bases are TGTGCCAGCAGGACGATGGGGTCGGGCAATCAGCCCCAGCATTTT.

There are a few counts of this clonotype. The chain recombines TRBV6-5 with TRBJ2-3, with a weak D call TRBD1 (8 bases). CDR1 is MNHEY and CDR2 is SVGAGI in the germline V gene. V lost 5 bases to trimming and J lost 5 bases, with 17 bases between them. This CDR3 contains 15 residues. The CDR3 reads CASSEEQGGKDTQYF. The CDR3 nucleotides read TGTGCCAGCAGTGAAGAACAGGGGGGGAAAGATACGCAGTATTTT.

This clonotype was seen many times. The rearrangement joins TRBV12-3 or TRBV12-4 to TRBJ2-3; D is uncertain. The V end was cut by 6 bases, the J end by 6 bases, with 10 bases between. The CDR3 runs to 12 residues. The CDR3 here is CASRPLGDTQYF. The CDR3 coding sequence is TGTGCCAGCAGGCCCTTGGGCGATACGCAGTATTTT.

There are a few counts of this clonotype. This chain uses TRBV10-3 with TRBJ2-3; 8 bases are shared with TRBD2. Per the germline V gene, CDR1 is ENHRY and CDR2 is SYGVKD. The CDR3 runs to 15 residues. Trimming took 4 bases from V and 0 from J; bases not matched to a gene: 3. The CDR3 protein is CAISATSGSTDTQYF. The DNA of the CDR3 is TGTGCCATCAGTGCAACTAGCGGTAGCACAGATACGCAGTATTTT.

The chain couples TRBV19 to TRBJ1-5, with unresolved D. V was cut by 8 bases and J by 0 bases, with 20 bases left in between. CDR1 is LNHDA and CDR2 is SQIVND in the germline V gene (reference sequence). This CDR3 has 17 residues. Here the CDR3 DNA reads TGTGCCAGTTTCTATAGGCACTTACTAGATAGCAATCAGCCCCAGCATTTT. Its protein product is CASFYRHLLDSNQPQHF.

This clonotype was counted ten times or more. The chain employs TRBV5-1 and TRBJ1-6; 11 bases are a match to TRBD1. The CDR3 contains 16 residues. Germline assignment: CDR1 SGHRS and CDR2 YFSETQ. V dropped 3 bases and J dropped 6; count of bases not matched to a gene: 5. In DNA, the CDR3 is TGCGCCAGCAGCTACGGACAGGGGGCGACTAATTCACCCCTCCACTTT. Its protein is CASSYGQGATNSPLHF.

CDR3 coding DNA: TGTGCCAGCAGCTTATTACGAGGAGGGCGCGAGCAGTACTTC. Its protein is CASSLLRGGREQYF. The V gene is TRBV7-8, the J gene TRBJ2-7, with D possibly TRBD2 on 6 matching bases. The V gene's germline CDR1 is SGHVS and CDR2 FQNEAQ. The V gene lost 2 bases and the J gene lost 6 bases, with 14 bases spanning the gap. The CDR3 length is 14 residues.